The clone carrying this TCR beta chain came up many times. Trimming pared 6 bases from V and 10 bases from J, leaving 23 bases between. The CDR3 loop spans 14 amino acids. The germline gives CDR1 SQVTM, CDR2 ANQGSEA. This entry comes from a study of T-cell memory formation after mild COVID-19. MiXCR, run by TCRdb on the 5' RACE reads, gives a single entry per CDR3 protein. The data contain just under 550,000 distinct CDR3 sequences, about a fifth of them singletons. The specimen was PBMCs or a T cell subset sorted from them (not recorded which). The clonotype comes from an adult woman who had mild COVID-19 (a few samples of this study predate the infection). Cell type and time point are not known. The J gene is TRBJ2-3, the V gene TRBV29-1, with D possibly matching TRBD1 (5 bases). In DNA form, the CDR3 reads TGCAGCGTCCTTCGGGCCGATGCGGAAGGGGCGCAGTATTTT. Protein: CSVLRADAEGAQYF.